This entry lists 20 T cell receptor beta chains sequenced from one sample in a study of blood T cell repertoires in COVID-19. Measured with immunoSEQ multiplex PCR; TCRdb has only the in-frame clones, and not every one. The table lists tens of thousands of clones, about nine tenths of them singletons. Sequencing used peripheral blood. All receptors derive from a woman aged 55-70 years with acute or convalescent COVID-19.

V gene TRBV5-5 combines with J gene TRBJ1-1; 8 nucleotides agree with TRBD1. Trimming at V came to 4 bases and at J to 4 bases, leaving 0 bases not matched to a gene. CDR1 and CDR2 from the germline V gene are SGHKS and YYEKEE (reference sequence). This CDR3 spans 12 amino acids. The CDR3 loop reads CASSQGATEAFF. The DNA of the CDR3 is TGTGCCAGCAGCCAGGGGGCCACTGAAGCTTTCTTT.

The V call is TRBV21-1, the J call TRBJ1-1. TRBV21-1 is deemed a pseudogene. The CDR3 spans 15 residues. The CDR3, as DNA: TGCTATTACAGGCCGTGGGGGGACTATAGTTCCGAAGCTTTCTTT. Protein product: CYYRPWGDYSSEAFF.

The rearrangement uses TRBV7-2 and TRBJ1-5; D is undetermined. V dropped 4 bases and J dropped 3 bases, with 7 bases sitting between them. This CDR3 contains 13 residues. From germline, CDR1 is SGHTA and CDR2 FQGNSA. The DNA of the CDR3 is TGTGCCAGCAGCTGGGAGGTCAATCAGCCCCAGCATTTT. It is translated as CASSWEVNQPQHF.

This rearrangement joins TRBV12-3 or TRBV12-4 to TRBJ2-1; D gene ambiguous. The CDR3 is made up of 12 amino acids. V dropped 3 bases and J dropped 4 bases, with 4 bases sitting between them. The CDR3 region has the DNA TGTGCCAGCAGTTTTAGTTACAATGAGCAGTTCTTC. Translated: CASSFSYNEQFF.

This clone appeared once. The chain joins TRBV4-2 to TRBJ2-1; TRBD1 aligns across 8 bases. The length of the CDR3 is 17 residues. Germline CDR1 LGHNA, CDR2 YNFKEQ. V gave up 0 bases and J gave up 9 bases; unmatched junction bases: 13. The CDR3 DNA follows: TGTGCCAGCAGCCAAGAGGGCAGGGGGCATATAGGAAGTGAGCAGTTCTTC. This encodes CASSQEGRGHIGSEQFF.

The chain recombines TRBV28 with TRBJ1-1; D ambiguous. Per the germline V gene, CDR1 is MDHEN and CDR2 is SYDVKM. The CDR3 has 16 amino acids. V lost 5 bases to trimming and J lost 1 base, with 17 bases between them. The CDR3 reads CASSQLNSFRNTEAFF. CDR3 nucleotides: TGTGCCAGCAGTCAACTCAACTCATTCCGGAACACTGAAGCTTTCTTT.

This rearrangement joins TRBV3-1 (or the pseudogene TRBV3-2) to TRBJ2-1, with a possible D match to TRBD1 (6 bases). Germline CDR1 LGHDT, CDR2 YNNKEL (reference sequence). The ends were cut back, 5 bases at V and 5 bases at J, with 16 bases in the middle. This CDR3 region has 15 residues. DNA for the CDR3: TGTGCCAGCAGCTTCGGGGTACAGGGCGACAATGAGCAGTTCTTC. Protein sequence: CASSFGVQGDNEQFF.

This clone was recorded at least ten times. The chain carries TRBV5-1 and TRBJ2-7; 10 bases line up with TRBD1. Germline values: CDR1 SGHRS, CDR2 YFSETQ. The junction had 3 bases not matched to a gene; V was cut back by 4 bases and J by 2 bases. The CDR3 is 14 amino acids. The CDR3 loop is CASSTGTGAYEQYF. In DNA form, the CDR3 reads TGCGCCAGCAGCACCGGGACAGGGGCCTACGAGCAGTACTTC.

V gene TRBV4-3 combines with J gene TRBJ2-2; maybe TRBD2 (5 bases). The CDR3 consists of 17 residues. Germline CDR1 is LGHNA and CDR2 is YSLEER. The ends were cut back, 0 bases at V and 1 base at J, with 12 bases in the middle. CDR3 sequence (DNA): TGCGCCAGCAGCCAAGAAGAGGGTCCTATGAACACCGGGGAGCTGTTTTTT. It translates to CASSQEEGPMNTGELFF.

V and J are TRBV6-6 and TRBJ2-7; 10 nucleotides line up with TRBD1. Unmatched junction bases numbered 4, after V lost 6 bases and J lost 2 bases. This CDR3 is built from 14 residues. The germline gives CDR1 MNHNY, CDR2 SVGAGI (reference sequence). CDR3 nucleotides: TGTGCCAGCAGCCCGGGACAGGGGACCTACGAGCAGTACTTC. Translated: CASSPGQGTYEQYF.

J is TRBJ1-3 and V is TRBV29-1; D is unclear. The V end lost 0 bases, the J end lost 2 bases, and 5 bases lay between the germline ends. CDR1 and CDR2 (germline): SQVTM, ANQGSEA. This CDR3 is built from 13 residues. CDR3 in DNA: TGCAGCGTTGAAGATCGTCCTGGAAACACCATATATTTT. This gives the protein CSVEDRPGNTIYF.

The J gene is TRBJ1-2, the V gene TRBV30, with D unresolved. The germline V gene has CDR1 GTSNPN and CDR2 SVGIG (reference sequence). CDR3 length: 15 amino acids. The germline V and J ends were trimmed by 0 bases and 3 bases, with 14 bases remaining between them. The CDR3 reads CAWSVEVPLYYGYTF. The CDR3 nucleotides are TGTGCCTGGAGTGTAGAGGTTCCCCTCTACTATGGCTACACCTTC.

The chain uses TRBV9 and TRBJ1-2; D is ambiguous. Germline-derived CDR1 and CDR2 are SGDLS and YYNGEE. The CDR3 loop spans 14 amino acids. Trimming removed 3 bases at V and 8 bases at J, with 17 bases between. The CDR3 nucleotides are TGTGCCAGCAGCGCAAGAGGAGGGTCGGGAGGCTACACCTTC. This gives the protein CASSARGGSGGYTF.

This clone was recorded only once. J is TRBJ2-2 and V is TRBV4-2, with 8 positions matching TRBD1. The CDR3 length is 18 residues. Germline-derived CDR1 and CDR2 are LGHNA and YNFKEQ. Trimming at V came to 0 bases and at J to 0 bases, leaving 6 bases not matched to a gene. CDR3 loop: CASSQEGLGQANTGELFF. The CDR3 DNA sequence: TGTGCCAGCAGCCAAGAGGGGCTGGGACAGGCGAACACCGGGGAGCTGTTTTTT.

The chain uses TRBV6-2 or TRBV6-3 and TRBJ1-5; the D is unclear. Germline CDR1 MNHEY, CDR2 SVGEGT. The CDR3 length is 15 residues. Between the trimmed V and J ends, which lost 3 bases and 2 bases, there was a span of 11 bases. The CDR3 protein is CASSYSGWGNQPQHF. In DNA, the CDR3 is TGTGCCAGCAGTTATTCCGGGTGGGGCAATCAGCCCCAGCATTTT.

The chain uses TRBV6-5 and TRBJ2-1; 10 bases match TRBD2. Trimming removed 6 bases from V and 9 bases from J; junction bases left unmatched: 5. The CDR3 is made up of 13 amino acids. Germline V CDR1 and CDR2: MNHEY, SVGAGI. CDR3 amino acids: CASRSGGAGEQFF. For the CDR3, the DNA is TGTGCCAGCAGGAGCGGGGGGGCCGGTGAGCAGTTCTTC.

V is TRBV19 and J is TRBJ1-5; D unresolved. Germline assignment: CDR1 LNHDA and CDR2 SQIVND (reference sequence). V gave up 5 bases and J gave up 1 base, with 6 bases separating them. The CDR3 contains 13 residues. This chain's CDR3 is CASSQQSNQPQHF. The CDR3 nucleotides are TGTGCCAGTAGTCAACAGAGCAATCAGCCCCAGCATTTT.

V usage is TRBV19 and J usage is TRBJ2-2; the D is unclear. CDR1 LNHDA and CDR2 SQIVND come from the germline V gene (reference sequence). The CDR3 consists of 16 residues. Deletions cut 7 bases from V and 0 bases from J, with 15 bases between. The CDR3 spells CASTKRFPANTGELFF. In nucleotides, the CDR3 is TGTGCCAGTACGAAGAGGTTTCCCGCGAACACCGGGGAGCTGTTTTTT. The full variable domain, its missing parts supplied by reference TRBV19 and TRBJ2-2, is DGGITQSPKYLFRKEGQNVTLSCEQNLNHDAMYWYRQDPGQGLRLIYYSQIVNDFQKGDIAEGYSVSREKKESFPLTVTSAQKNPTAFYLCASTKRFPANTGELFFGEGSRLTVL.

This rearrangement joins TRBV19 to TRBJ2-1; TRBD1 aligns across 9 bases. The CDR3 runs to 15 residues. With 6 bases clipped from V and 4 bases from J, the junction kept 7 bases outside the gene matches. Germline CDR1 and CDR2: LNHDA and SQIVND (reference sequence). This CDR3 is CASRPNGQGYNEQFF. CDR3 nucleotides: TGTGCCAGTAGGCCAAATGGACAGGGGTACAATGAGCAGTTCTTC.

J is TRBJ2-3 and V is TRBV28, with D uncertain. Germline V gives CDR1 MDHEN, CDR2 SYDVKM. The CDR3 extends over 13 amino acids. V lost 6 bases to trimming and J lost 1 base, with 8 bases between them. This CDR3 reads CASSLSGTDTQYF. In nucleotides, the CDR3 is TGTGCCAGCAGCCTCTCTGGCACAGATACGCAGTATTTT.